This T cell receptor (beta chain) was sequenced during a study of chemoradiotherapy in HPV16-positive cancers (dated by TCRdb to the early 2020s). Concerning the study at large: Candidate HPV-specific T-cell clones and common TCR motifs were defined through functional T-cell assays on cells from a couple of HPV16-positive patients. The study asked whether T-cell immunity to the HPV oncoproteins E6 and E7 changes during chemoradiotherapy and whether this immunity affects survival. The candidate HPV-specific TCRs and motifs were then tracked in TCR repertoires from 86 patients with HPV-related cancers. Points the paper makes about the study in general: The functional definition of HPV-specific T cells was derived from only a couple of HPV16-positive patients, and the survival association was reported for HPV16-positive patients. In HPV16-positive patients, expansion of HPV-responsive T cells during chemoradiotherapy was associated with improved recurrence-free survival. Expansion of candidate HPV-specific clones and E7-related TCR motifs was observed in the tumor microenvironment during treatment, whereas no such expansion was observed for non-HPV-specific T cells.

The germline V gene sets CDR1 to SGHTA and CDR2 to FQGTGA. Reading from cysteine to phenylalanine, the CDR3 counts 15 amino acids. Only the CDR3 part of the read is kept: 45 bases, read in frame from the first base. Trimming costs V 4 bases and J 0 bases, and their ends lie 10 bases apart. Repertoires were sampled repeatedly over the course of chemoradiotherapy so that clonal expansion in the tumor microenvironment could be followed. Worth noting for this clone: This receptor's antigen is unknown. Per-nucleotide qualities are absent, and no much larger clonotype sits a single base away.

The library was generated by the immunoSEQ multiplex PCR assay. What TCRdb holds here is the immuneACCESS table cut down to in-frame rearrangements. Part of the clones is not present; checked against another copy, under half of the missing clones reflect an unresolved V gene, and the others are unexplained. The sample has tens of thousands of clones on record, around 76% of them singletons. Jointly, the top ten make up about 5% of the sample. The sequencing here drew on blood, taken from a patient who underwent chemoradiotherapy. In this chain, TRBV7-3 is recombined with TRBJ2-1, with the D gene tentatively TRBD1 or TRBD2, based on 5 matching bases in each. This receptor was obtained from a human donor with HPV-associated anogenital cancer. The CDR3 amino acid sequence is: CASSSGAGSYNEQFF. The base sequence is TGTGCCAGCAGCTCCGGGGCAGGCTCCTACAATGAGCAGTTCTTC.